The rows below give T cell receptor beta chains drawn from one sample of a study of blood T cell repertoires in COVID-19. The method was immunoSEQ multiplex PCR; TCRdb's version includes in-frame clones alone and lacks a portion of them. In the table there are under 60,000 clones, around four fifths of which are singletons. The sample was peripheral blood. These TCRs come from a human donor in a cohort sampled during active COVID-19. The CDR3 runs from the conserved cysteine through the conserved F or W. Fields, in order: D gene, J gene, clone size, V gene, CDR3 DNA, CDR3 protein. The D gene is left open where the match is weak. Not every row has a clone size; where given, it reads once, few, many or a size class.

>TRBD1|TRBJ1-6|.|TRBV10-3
TGTGCCATCAGTGATCCGGATCGCTCCGGGACAGGAGTTTCGCCCCTCCACTTT
CAISDPDRSGTGVSPLHF
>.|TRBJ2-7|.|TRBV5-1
TGCGCCAGCAGCTTGGAGGGATCAGGGCTCTACGAGCAGTACTTC
CASSLEGSGLYEQYF
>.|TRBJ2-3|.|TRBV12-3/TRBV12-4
TGTGCCAGCAGTCAGGGGGGACCCAGTATATGGTATTTT
CASSQGGPSIWYF
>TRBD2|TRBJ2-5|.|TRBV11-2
TGTGCCAGCAGCGGTAGCGGGGGGGCCATAGAGACCCAGTACTTC
CASSGSGGAIETQYF
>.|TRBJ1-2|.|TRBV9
TGTGCCAGCAGCCCCCAAAAAGCAGGACTGGACGGCTACACCTTC
CASSPQKAGLDGYTF
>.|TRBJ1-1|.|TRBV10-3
TGTGCCATCAGTGAGTCGACAGTGAACACTGAAGCTTTCTTT
CAISESTVNTEAFF
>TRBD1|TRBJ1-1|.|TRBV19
TGTGCCAGTAGGACACCTCCCGGACAGGCTCGGGTAGACACTGAAGCTTTCTTT
CASRTPPGQARVDTEAFF
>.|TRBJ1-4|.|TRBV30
TGTGCCTGGAGAGGACAGCCTAATGAAAAACTGTTTTTT
CAWRGQPNEKLFF
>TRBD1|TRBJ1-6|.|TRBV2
TGTGCCAGCAGTACCAGACAGGGTTGGAATTCACCCCTCCACTTT
CASSTRQGWNSPLHF
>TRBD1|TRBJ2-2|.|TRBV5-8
TGTGCCAGCAGTTCTGAACCGGGACAGGGTTCCATTTCGAACACCGGGGAGCTGTTTTTT
CASSSEPGQGSISNTGELFF
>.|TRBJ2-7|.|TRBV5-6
TGTGCCAGCAGCCCCTACGGGGGTCACGAGCAGTACTTC
CASSPYGGHEQYF
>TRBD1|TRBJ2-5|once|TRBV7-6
TGTGCCAGCAGCTTTACAGGGGGAAGAGAGACCCAGTACTTC
CASSFTGGRETQYF
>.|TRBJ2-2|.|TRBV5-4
TGTGCCAGCAGCTTGGACCTAGCGAACACCGGGGAGCTGTTTTTT
CASSLDLANTGELFF
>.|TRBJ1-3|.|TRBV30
TGTGCCTGGAGCGGGGCCTGGACAGACTTCTCTGGAAACACCATATATTTT
CAWSGAWTDFSGNTIYF
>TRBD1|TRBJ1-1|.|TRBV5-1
TGCGCCAGCAGCAGACAGGGTGGGATGAACACTGAAGCTTTCTTT
CASSRQGGMNTEAFF
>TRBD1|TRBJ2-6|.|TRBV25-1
TGTGCCAGCAGTTTCGGGACAGGGAGACGCTCTGGGGCCAACGTCCTGACTTTC
CASSFGTGRRSGANVLTF
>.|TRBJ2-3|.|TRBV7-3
TGTGCCAGCAGCCTTGACTACGACTCCACAGATACGCAGTATTTT
CASSLDYDSTDTQYF
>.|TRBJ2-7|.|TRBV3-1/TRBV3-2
TGTGCCAGCAGCCAAGGGAACGGGGACGAGCAGTACTTC
CASSQGNGDEQYF
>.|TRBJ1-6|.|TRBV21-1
TGTGCCAGCAGGCGACAGGGGGCACACCTAAAGTCACCCCTCCACTTT
CASRRQGAHLKSPLHF
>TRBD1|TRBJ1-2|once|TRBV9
TGTGCCAGCAGCCCCCGATCGAGAGGGGGCGGTTTAAATGGCTACACCTTC
CASSPRSRGGGLNGYTF
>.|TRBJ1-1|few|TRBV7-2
TGTGCCAGCAACCAATTTAGTGGCACTGAAGCTTTCTTT
CASNQFSGTEAFF
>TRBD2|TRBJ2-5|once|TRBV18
TGTGCCAGCTCACCACCTCTAGCGGGCGATCAAGAGACCCAGTACTTC
CASSPPLAGDQETQYF
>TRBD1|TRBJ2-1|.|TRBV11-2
TGTGCCAGCAGCTCACAGGGGCAAGGGGCCTACAATGAGCAGTTCTTC
CASSSQGQGAYNEQFF
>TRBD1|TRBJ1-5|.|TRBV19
TGTGCCAGTAGTATTAGTAGCAGGGGGCAACATCAGCCCCAGCATTTT
CASSISSRGQHQPQHF
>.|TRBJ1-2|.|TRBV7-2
TGTGCCAGCAGCCCAGGACAGTTGACAGGCTACACCTTC
CASSPGQLTGYTF
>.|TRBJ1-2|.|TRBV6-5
TGTGCCAGCAGCTATACAGGGACGGCCGGTGGCTACACCTTC
CASSYTGTAGGYTF
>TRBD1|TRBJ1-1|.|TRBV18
TGTGCCAGCTCACCTCGACAGGGGGCCCCTGAAGCTTTCTTT
CASSPRQGAPEAFF
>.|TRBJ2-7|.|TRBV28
TGTGCCAGCAGCGGTAACAGGTGGGGTATATACGAGCAGTACTTC
CASSGNRWGIYEQYF
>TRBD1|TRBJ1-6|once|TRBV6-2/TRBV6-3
TGTGCCAGCAGCACAGGGGGCGGCTATAATTCACCCCTCCACTTT
CASSTGGGYNSPLHF
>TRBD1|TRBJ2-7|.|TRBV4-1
TGCGCCAGCAGCCAAGGAGGGACAGCTACCTACGAGCAGTACTTC
CASSQGGTATYEQYF
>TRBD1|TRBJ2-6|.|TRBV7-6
TGTGCCAGCAGCTTAGGGGGACAGGGTGGCTCCGGGGCCAACGTCCTGACTTTC
CASSLGGQGGSGANVLTF
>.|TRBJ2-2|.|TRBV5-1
TGCGCCAGCAGCCCCGGGACAACGAACACCGGGGAGCTGTTTTTT
CASSPGTTNTGELFF
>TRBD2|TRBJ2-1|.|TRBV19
TGTGCCAGTAGTATTTCGGCGGGGGGGCCAAATGAGCAGTTCTTC
CASSISAGGPNEQFF
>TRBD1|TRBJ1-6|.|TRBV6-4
TGTGCCAGCAGTCCTTCTGACAGGGGTGTTTCACCCCTCCACTTT
CASSPSDRGVSPLHF
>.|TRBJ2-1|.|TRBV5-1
TGCGCCAGCAGCTTCCGGGGAAACAATGAGCAGTTCTTC
CASSFRGNNEQFF
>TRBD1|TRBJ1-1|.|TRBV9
TGTGCCAGCAGCCCTCGGACAGGGGACACTGAAGCTTTCTTT
CASSPRTGDTEAFF
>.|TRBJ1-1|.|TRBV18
TGTGCCAGCTCACCACCGGGCAGACCTATGAACACTGAAGCTTTCTTT
CASSPPGRPMNTEAFF
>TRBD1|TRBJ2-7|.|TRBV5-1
TGCGCCAGCAGCCTAGAGACAGGGGTAGGATACGAGCAGTACTTC
CASSLETGVGYEQYF
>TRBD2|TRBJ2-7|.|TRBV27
TGTGCCAGCAGACGCGGGACTAGCGGGATGGTCGGCTACGAGCAGTACTTC
CASRRGTSGMVGYEQYF
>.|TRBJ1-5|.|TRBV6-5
TGTGCCAGCAGATTCAGGGGCGAAAGCAATCAGCCCCAGCATTTT
CASRFRGESNQPQHF
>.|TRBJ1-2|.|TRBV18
TGTGCCAGCTCACCCCCACAGGGCGGGCGTGGCTACACCTTC
CASSPPQGGRGYTF
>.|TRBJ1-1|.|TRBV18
TGTGCCAGCTCACCCCGTGTGTGGAACACTGAAGCTTTCTTT
CASSPRVWNTEAFF
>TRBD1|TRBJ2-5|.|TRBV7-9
TGTGCCAGCACCCCGGGACAGGGCGGTTACCAAGAGACCCAGTACTTC
CASTPGQGGYQETQYF
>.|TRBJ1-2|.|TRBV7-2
TGTGCCAGCAGCTTATCGCGGAAAAACTATGGCTACACCTTC
CASSLSRKNYGYTF
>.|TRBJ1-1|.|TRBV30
TGTGCCTGGAGTCCCCGGACAGTTGAAGCTTTCTTT
CAWSPRTVEAFF
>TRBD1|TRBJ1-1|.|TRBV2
TGTGCCAGCGAACTCGACAGGGCTGATGAAGCTTTCTTT
CASELDRADEAFF
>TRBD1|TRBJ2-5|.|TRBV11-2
TGTGCCAGCAGCTCACAGGGGCGGTCCCAGTACTTC
CASSSQGRSQYF
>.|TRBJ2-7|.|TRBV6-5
TGTGCCAGCAGTTCCCAGGTCAACTACGAGCAGTACTTC
CASSSQVNYEQYF
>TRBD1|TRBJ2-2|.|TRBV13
TGTGCCAGCAGCCAGACCCTATCACAGGGGTGGAGAGGTGACACCGGGGAGCTGTTTTTT
CASSQTLSQGWRGDTGELFF
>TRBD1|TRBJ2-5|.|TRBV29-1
TGCAGCGTTGACGGATTCGCGAGGGGGCGCGCAGAGACCCAGTACTTC
CSVDGFARGRAETQYF